The 20 T cell receptor beta chains presented below share a single source sample, sequenced in a study of tumor and adjacent non-tumor tissue in lung cancer. The library came from three nested PCR rounds adapted from ARM-PCR protocols. TCRdb analysed the multiplex PCR reads with MiXCR anew, one entry per CDR3 protein. The repertoire holds fewer than 90,000 distinct CDR3 sequences, with 75% to 85% as singletons. This sample's RNA came from whole unsorted tissue. The normal lung tissue was taken more than 3 cm from the tumor edge. The sample consisted of distant non-tumor lung tissue. The receptors here all came from a woman in her fifties or sixties with non-small cell lung cancer.

The V and J genes are TRBV19 and TRBJ2-1; 11 positions match TRBD2. The CDR3 totals 17 residues. Germline lookup yields CDR1 LNHDA and CDR2 SQIVND (reference sequence). V shed 6 bases and J 6 bases; nucleotides not matched to a gene: 13. The CDR3 loop reads CASRPPRLAGRANEQFF. CDR3 coding DNA: TGTGCCAGTAGACCTCCAAGACTAGCGGGAAGAGCCAATGAGCAGTTCTTC.

With respect to this clonotype: An end of the junction differs from the germline gene, which may be a read error. This rearrangement joins TRBV11-2 to TRBJ2-1; no reliable D call. Germline V gives CDR1 SGHAT, CDR2 FQNNGV. The CDR3 extends over 15 amino acids. The CDR3 sequence is CANSLDYGGRHEQFF. For the CDR3, the DNA is TGTGCCAACAGCTTAGATTACGGCGGTCGGCATGAGCAGTTTTTC.

Many counts were recorded for this clonotype. V and J are TRBV20-1 and TRBJ2-1, with TRBD2 identical over 8 bases. Looked up from germline, CDR1 is DFQATT and CDR2 is SNEGSKA (reference sequence). V dropped 3 bases and J dropped 5; count of bases not matched to a gene: 12. This CDR3 has 16 amino acids. CDR3 loop: CSASPSTSGYNNEQFF. The CDR3 nucleotides are TGCAGTGCTAGCCCGTCCACTAGCGGTTATAACAATGAGCAGTTCTTC.

This clonotype appeared a single time. Mismatch with germline at one junction end may stem from a read error. The chain combines TRBV20-1 with TRBJ2-1; the D gene is possibly TRBD2 (6 bases). The length of the CDR3 is 15 residues. Germline values: CDR1 DFQATT, CDR2 SNEGSKA (reference sequence). The CDR3 coding sequence is TGCAGTGTTAGATCGATATCGGGAGTACGCAATGAGCAGCTCTTC. Its translation: CSVRSISGVRNEQLF.

This clonotype has more than one count but fewer than ten. A much more abundant neighbour one base away suggests this may be a read error. V and J are TRBV5-4 and TRBJ1-5; D may be TRBD1 (5 bases). The CDR3 runs to 14 residues. Germline V gene lookup returns CDR1 SGHNT and CDR2 YYREEE (reference sequence). The CDR3 sequence: CARSLLGVNQPQHF. The CDR3 DNA reads as TGTGCCAGGAGCTTGTTGGGGGTCAATCAGCCCCAGCATTTT.

To note about this clonotype: This sequence may be a read error, since a much larger clone differs from it by one base. The chain carries TRBV28 and TRBJ1-1, with D unresolved. V was trimmed by 4 bases and J by 3 bases, leaving 15 bases between them. This CDR3 is built from 15 residues. CDR1 MDHEN and CDR2 SYDVKM come from the germline V gene. CDR3 DNA: TGTGCCAGCAGTTCCGCTATGGAAGGGTACACTGAAGCTTTCTTT. This sequence encodes CASSSAMEGYTEAFF.

For this clonotype: Germline is not matched at one junction end, which may reflect a read error. The chain recombines TRBV7-9 with TRBJ2-3; unclear D gene. CDR3 size: 14 residues. From germline, CDR1 is SEHNR and CDR2 FQNEAQ (reference sequence). CDR3 sequence reads: CASSSYTITDMQYF. The CDR3 DNA reads as TGTGCCAGTAGCTCCTACACCATCACAGATATGCAGTATTTT.

Regarding this clonotype: One junction end disagrees with the germline gene, perhaps due to a read error. This sequence joins TRBV6-5 and TRBJ1-1, with TRBD1 as a possible D gene (5 bases). Per the germline V gene, CDR1 is MNHEY and CDR2 is SVGAGI. This CDR3 has 14 residues. For the CDR3, the DNA is TGTGTCAGCAGTTGGGGGGGAAGGTACAATGAAGCTTTCTTT. This encodes CVSSWGGRYNEAFF.

Regarding this clonotype: The junction departs from germline at one end; a sequencing error may be responsible. This chain uses TRBV10-3 with TRBJ2-3, with a tentative D call TRBD2 (5 bases). CDR1 and CDR2 from the germline V gene are ENHRY and SYGVKD. The CDR3 runs 14 residues. The CDR3 sequence: CASMYSGSTDTQNF. The CDR3 nucleotides are TGTGCCAGTATGTACAGCGGTAGCACAGATACGCAGAATTTT.

Of note for this clonotype: With a much larger clone just one base away, this may be a read error. V gene TRBV29-1 combines with J gene TRBJ2-7; TRBD1 matches 7 bases. Germline V CDR1 and CDR2: SQVTM, ANQGSEA. J was trimmed by 5 bases and V by 3 bases; bases with no gene match: 4. The CDR3 totals 12 residues. The CDR3 spells CSVEGQYHEQYF. CDR3 DNA sequence: TGCAGCGTTGAGGGACAGTACCACGAGCAGTACTTC.

With respect to this clonotype: A read error may be the cause here, since a much bigger clone is one base away. This chain uses TRBV5-1 with TRBJ2-7; no clear D gene. CDR3 length equals 15 residues. The V gene's germline CDR1 is SGHRS and CDR2 YFSETQ. The CDR3 region is CASSPNLFNTYEQCF. In DNA, the CDR3 is TGCGCCAGCAGCCCGAACCTATTCAACACCTACGAGCAGTGCTTC.

V and J are TRBV12-3 or TRBV12-4 and TRBJ2-1; tentative D call: TRBD2 (6 bases). The CDR3 has 15 residues. Trimming cost V 2 bases and J 7 bases, with 15 bases left between them. The CDR3 DNA reads as TGTGCCAGCAGTTTATTCGTTGCGGGGCGGAATGAGCAGTTCTTC. Protein product: CASSLFVAGRNEQFF.

This clonotype is categorized as medium-sized. This CDR3 is CASSLDGTSGFYEQYF. The CDR3 region has the DNA TGTGCCAGCAGCTTAGATGGGACTAGCGGATTTTACGAGCAGTACTTC. The rearrangement uses TRBV11-3 and TRBJ2-7; 11 bases map to TRBD2. The ends lost 0 bases at V and 4 bases at J; junction bases unmatched: 5. CDR1 SGHNT and CDR2 YENEEA come from the germline V gene. The CDR3 totals 16 residues.

The rearrangement joins TRBV14 to TRBJ1-3; D is possibly TRBD1 (5 bases). V was clipped by 3 bases and J by 5 bases, with 14 bases between them. CDR1 is SGHDN and CDR2 is FVKESK in the germline V gene. This CDR3 has 15 amino acids. The DNA for the CDR3 is TGTGCCAGCAGCCAGGACTGGACACCGAGAAACACCATATATTTT. Its translation: CASSQDWTPRNTIYF.

The V and J genes are TRBV10-3 and TRBJ2-1; D is perhaps TRBD1 (6 bases). Trimming stripped 8 bases from V and 15 bases from J, with 23 bases between. Germline assignment: CDR1 ENHRY and CDR2 SYGVKD. The CDR3 runs 13 residues. The CDR3 DNA is TGTGCCATCGAGTGCCAGGGGACGATCCTGAGGTTCTTC. Protein product: CAIECQGTILRFF.

As to this clonotype: A read error may produce the germline difference seen at one junction end. V and J are TRBV12-3 or TRBV12-4 and TRBJ2-2, with 14 positions matching TRBD2. This CDR3 contains 18 residues. CDR3 region: CTSRRLAGGSGVTGELFF. CDR3 DNA: TGTACCAGCAGAAGACTAGCGGGAGGGTCAGGAGTCACCGGGGAGCTGTTTTTT.

With respect to this clonotype: The CDR3 end shows no conserved phenylalanine or tryptophan, and so a read error is likely. The V call is TRBV12-3 or TRBV12-4, the J call TRBJ2-5, with 8 bases fitting TRBD2. Losses at the gene ends were 1 base for V and 11 bases for J; bases not matched to a gene: 6. This CDR3 is built from 13 residues. The CDR3 sequence is CASSLGGGGTQYV. The CDR3 bases are TGTGCCAGCAGTTTAGGGGGCGGGGGGACTCAGTACGTC.

This clonotype is large. V and J are TRBV29-1 and TRBJ2-2, with TRBD2 matching over 11 bases. The CDR3 spans 18 residues. Germline CDR1 is SQVTM and CDR2 is ANQGSEA. Unmatched junction bases numbered 12, after V lost 0 bases and J lost 6 bases. For the CDR3, the DNA is TGCAGCGTTGAAGATGAAGGAACTAGCGGGAGTTTTCCCGGGGAGCTGTTTTTT. Its translation is CSVEDEGTSGSFPGELFF.

Of note for this clonotype: Here the CDR3 omits its conserved ending phenylalanine or tryptophan, so a read error is the likely source. This sequence joins TRBV10-3 and TRBJ1-6; 8 positions agree with TRBD1. Per germline, CDR1 ENHRY and CDR2 SYGVKD. J gave up 10 bases and V 11 bases, and 16 bases lay outside the gene matches. This CDR3 is built from 15 residues. In DNA form, the CDR3 reads TGTGCCGTAGCTAGCCTCGGACAGGGAGTGTCACCCCTCCACATT. It is translated as CAVASLGQGVSPLHI.

This clonotype appeared once. Germline and junction disagree at one end, which may indicate a read error. CDR3 sequence (DNA): TGTGCCAGTGAAGTGGACGCGTCTTACGAGCAGCACTTC. Protein sequence: CASEVDASYEQHF. J is TRBJ2-7 and V is TRBV6-1; D remains unclear. CDR3 length: 13 amino acids. Germline V CDR1 and CDR2: MNHNS, SASEGT.